Listed here is a single T cell receptor beta chain. Its matching antigen is unknown. Donation came from healthy Caucasian individuals in Russia who were aged 6 to 90. This entry is derived from a study of blood T cells in healthy people across ages. General observations from the study: Unsorted PBMC material precluded a definitive naive versus antigen-experienced comparison.

A sample-barcoded 5' primer and a J-beta primer mix were used in a second PCR of about 7 to 11 cycles. MiXCR, run by TCRdb on the 5' RACE reads, gives a single entry per CDR3 protein. The sample lists 1.8 million or so distinct CDR3 sequences; more than 35% were seen once. Germline V gene lookup returns CDR1 SGHRS and CDR2 YFSETQ. V shed 3 bases, J shed 4 bases, and the junction held 10 bases outside the gene matches. The CDR3 sequence is 16 residues long. This TCR came from a human donor in good health. The sequencing input was blood. V gene TRBV5-1 combines with J gene TRBJ1-5; 7 bases fit TRBD1. The CDR3 nucleotides read TGCGCCAGCAGCTGGCACCGGGACAGCCCTAATCAGCCCCAGCATTTT. Translated: CASSWHRDSPNQPQHF.